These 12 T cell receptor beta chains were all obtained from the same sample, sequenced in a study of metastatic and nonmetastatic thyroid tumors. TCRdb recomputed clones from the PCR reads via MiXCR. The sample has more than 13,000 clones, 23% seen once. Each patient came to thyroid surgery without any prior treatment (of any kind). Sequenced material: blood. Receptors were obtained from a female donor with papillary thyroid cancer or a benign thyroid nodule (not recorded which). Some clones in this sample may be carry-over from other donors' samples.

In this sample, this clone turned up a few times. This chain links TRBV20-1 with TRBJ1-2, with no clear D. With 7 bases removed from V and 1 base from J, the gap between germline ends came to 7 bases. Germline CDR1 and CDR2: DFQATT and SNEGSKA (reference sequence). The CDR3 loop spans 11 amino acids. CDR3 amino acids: CSGRDNYGYTF. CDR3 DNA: TGCAGTGGGAGGGATAACTATGGCTACACCTTC.

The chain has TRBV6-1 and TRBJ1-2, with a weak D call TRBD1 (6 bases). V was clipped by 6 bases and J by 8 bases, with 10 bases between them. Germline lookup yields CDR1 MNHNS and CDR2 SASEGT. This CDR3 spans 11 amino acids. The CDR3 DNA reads TGTGCCAGCAGACAGGGCGTGGGCTACACCTTC. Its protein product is CASRQGVGYTF.

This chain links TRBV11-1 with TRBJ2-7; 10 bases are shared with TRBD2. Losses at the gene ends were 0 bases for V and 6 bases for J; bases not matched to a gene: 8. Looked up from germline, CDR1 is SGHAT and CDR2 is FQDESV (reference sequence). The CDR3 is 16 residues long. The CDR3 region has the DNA TGTGCCAGCAGCTTAGCGCGGGGGACTAGCGTCGGCGAGCAGTACTTC. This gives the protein CASSLARGTSVGEQYF.

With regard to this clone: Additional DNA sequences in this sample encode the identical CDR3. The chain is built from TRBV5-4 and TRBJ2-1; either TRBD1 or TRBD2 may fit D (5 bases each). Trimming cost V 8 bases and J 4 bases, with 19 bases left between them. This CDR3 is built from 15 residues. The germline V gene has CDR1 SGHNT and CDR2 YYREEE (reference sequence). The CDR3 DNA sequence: TGTGCCAGTAGCGCGGACACCATCGGGTACAATGAGCAGTTCTTC. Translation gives CASSADTIGYNEQFF. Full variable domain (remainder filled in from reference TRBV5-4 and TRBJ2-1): ETGVTQSPTHLIKTRGQQVTLRCSSQSGHNTVSWYQQALGQGPQFIFQYYREEENGRGNFPPRFSGLQFPNYSSELNVNALELDDSALYLCASSADTIGYNEQFFGPGTRLTVL.

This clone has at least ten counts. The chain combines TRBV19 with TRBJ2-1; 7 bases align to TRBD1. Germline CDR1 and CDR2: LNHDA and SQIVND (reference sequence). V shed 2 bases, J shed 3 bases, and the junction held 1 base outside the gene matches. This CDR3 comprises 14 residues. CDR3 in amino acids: CASSIRQGYNEQFF. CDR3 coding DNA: TGTGCCAGTAGTATACGACAGGGCTACAATGAGCAGTTCTTC. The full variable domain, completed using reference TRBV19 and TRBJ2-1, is DGGITQSPKYLFRKEGQNVTLSCEQNLNHDAMYWYRQDPGQGLRLIYYSQIVNDFQKGDIAEGYSVSREKKESFPLTVTSAQKNPTAFYLCASSIRQGYNEQFFGPGTRLTVL.

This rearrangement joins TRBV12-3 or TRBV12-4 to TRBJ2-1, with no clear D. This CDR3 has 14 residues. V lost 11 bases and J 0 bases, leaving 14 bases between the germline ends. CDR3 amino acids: CAGVSYSSYNEQFF. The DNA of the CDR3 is TGTGCCGGCGTGAGTTACAGCTCCTACAATGAGCAGTTCTTC.

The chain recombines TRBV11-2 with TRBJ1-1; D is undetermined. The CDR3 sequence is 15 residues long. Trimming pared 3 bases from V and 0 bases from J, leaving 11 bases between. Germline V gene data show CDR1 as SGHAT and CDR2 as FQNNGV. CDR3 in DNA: TGTGCCAGCAGCTTTAACTCGGGGTTGAACACTGAAGCTTTCTTT. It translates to CASSFNSGLNTEAFF. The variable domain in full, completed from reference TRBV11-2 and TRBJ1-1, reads EAGVAQSPRYKIIEKRQSVAFWCNPISGHATLYWYQQILGQGPKLLIQFQNNGVVDDSQLPKDRFSAERLKGVDSTLKIQPAKLEDSAVYLCASSFNSGLNTEAFFGQGTRLTVV.

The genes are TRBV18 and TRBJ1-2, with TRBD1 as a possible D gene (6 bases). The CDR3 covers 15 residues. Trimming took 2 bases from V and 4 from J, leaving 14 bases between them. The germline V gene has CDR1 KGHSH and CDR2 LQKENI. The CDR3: CASSPTDSHGYGYTF. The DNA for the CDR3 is TGTGCCAGCTCACCAACGGACAGCCATGGCTATGGCTACACCTTC.

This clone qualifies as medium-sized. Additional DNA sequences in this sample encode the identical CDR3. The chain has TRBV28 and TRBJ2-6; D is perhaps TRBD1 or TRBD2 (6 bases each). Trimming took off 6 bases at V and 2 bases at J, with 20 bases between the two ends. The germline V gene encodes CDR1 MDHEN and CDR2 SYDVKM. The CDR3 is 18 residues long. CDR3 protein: CASSPRVGGAPGANVLTF. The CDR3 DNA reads TGTGCCAGCAGCCCCCGCGTGGGGGGCGCCCCTGGGGCCAACGTCCTGACTTTC. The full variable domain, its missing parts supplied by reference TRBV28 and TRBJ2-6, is DVKVTQSSRYLVKRTGEKVFLECVQDMDHENMFWYRQDPGLGLRLIYFSYDVKMKEKGDIPEGYSVSREKKERFSLILESASTNQTSMYLCASSPRVGGAPGANVLTFGAGSRLTVL.

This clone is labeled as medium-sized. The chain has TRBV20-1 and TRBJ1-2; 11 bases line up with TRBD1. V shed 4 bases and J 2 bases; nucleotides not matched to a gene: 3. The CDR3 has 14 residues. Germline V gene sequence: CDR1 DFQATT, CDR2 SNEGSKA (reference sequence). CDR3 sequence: CSATRDRGNYGYTF. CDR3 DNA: TGCAGTGCTACCCGGGACAGGGGGAACTATGGCTACACCTTC.

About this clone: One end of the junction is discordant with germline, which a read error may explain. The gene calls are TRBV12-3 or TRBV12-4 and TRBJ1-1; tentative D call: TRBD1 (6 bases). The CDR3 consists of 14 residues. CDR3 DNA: TGTGCAAGCAGTCCACTAGGACAGAAGACTGAAGCTTTCTTT. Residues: CASSPLGQKTEAFF.

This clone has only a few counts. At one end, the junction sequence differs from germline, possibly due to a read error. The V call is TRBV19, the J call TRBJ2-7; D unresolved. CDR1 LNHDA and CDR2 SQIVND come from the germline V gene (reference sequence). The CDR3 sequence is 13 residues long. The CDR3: CASSNGITYDQYF. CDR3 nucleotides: TGTGCCAGTAGTAATGGCATCACCTACGATCAGTACTTC.